The entry that follows covers one T cell receptor beta chain sequence. This entry belongs to a study of blood T cell repertoires in COVID-19. CDR1 is LNHDA and CDR2 is SQIVND in the germline V gene (reference sequence). This CDR3 spans 16 amino acids. V lost 7 bases and J 0 bases, leaving 16 bases between the germline ends. Libraries were prepared by immunoSEQ multiplex PCR; TCRdb keeps only in-frame clonotypes and omits some of them. The repertoire holds 120,000 to 150,000 clones, with around 89% as singletons. The chain has TRBV19 and TRBJ1-3, with a weak D call TRBD1 (6 bases). This clonotype was obtained from a woman aged 55-75 years with active COVID-19. The sequencing input was peripheral blood. CDR3 residues: CASKGDLFYSGNTIYF. The CDR3 bases are TGTGCCAGTAAGGGGGACCTCTTCTACTCTGGAAACACCATATATTTT.